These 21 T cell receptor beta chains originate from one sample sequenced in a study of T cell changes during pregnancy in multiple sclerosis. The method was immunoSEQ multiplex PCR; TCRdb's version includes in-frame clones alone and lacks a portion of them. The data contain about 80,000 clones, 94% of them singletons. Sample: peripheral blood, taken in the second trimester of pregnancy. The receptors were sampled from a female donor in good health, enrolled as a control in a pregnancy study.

The CDR3 region is CASSPRTGGVTEAFF. The CDR3 DNA is TGCGCCAGTTCACCGAGGACAGGGGGAGTCACTGAAGCTTTCTTT. The gene calls are TRBV5-1 and TRBJ1-1; 10 bases match TRBD1. CDR1 SGHRS and CDR2 YFSETQ come from the germline V gene. The CDR3 runs 15 residues. Trimming at V came to 8 bases and at J to 4 bases, leaving 11 bases not matched to a gene.

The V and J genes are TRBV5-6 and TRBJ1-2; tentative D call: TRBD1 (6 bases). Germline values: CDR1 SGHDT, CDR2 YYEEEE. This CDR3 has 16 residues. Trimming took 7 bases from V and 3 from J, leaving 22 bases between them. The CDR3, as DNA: TGTGCCAGCGCCGCCGCAGGGGCGGCGGAGTACTATGGCTACACCTTC. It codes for CASAAAGAAEYYGYTF.

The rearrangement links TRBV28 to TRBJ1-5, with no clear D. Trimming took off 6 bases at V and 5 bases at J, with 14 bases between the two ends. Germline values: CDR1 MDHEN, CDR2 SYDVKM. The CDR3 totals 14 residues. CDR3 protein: CASRRGQLDQPQHF. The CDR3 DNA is TGTGCCAGCAGACGAGGGCAGTTGGATCAGCCCCAGCATTTT.

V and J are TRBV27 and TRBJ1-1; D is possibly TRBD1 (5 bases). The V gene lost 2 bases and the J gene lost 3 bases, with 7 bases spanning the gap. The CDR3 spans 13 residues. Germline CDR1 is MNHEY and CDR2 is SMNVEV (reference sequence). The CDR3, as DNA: TGTGCCAGCAGTTTAAGACAGTACACTGAAGCTTTCTTT. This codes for CASSLRQYTEAFF.

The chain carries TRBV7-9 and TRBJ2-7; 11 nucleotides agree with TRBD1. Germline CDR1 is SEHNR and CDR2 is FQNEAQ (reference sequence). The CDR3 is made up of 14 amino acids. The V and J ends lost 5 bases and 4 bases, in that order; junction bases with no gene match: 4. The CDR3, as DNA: TGTGCCAGCAGCCCGGGACAGGGGGAATACGAGCAGTACTTC. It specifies CASSPGQGEYEQYF.

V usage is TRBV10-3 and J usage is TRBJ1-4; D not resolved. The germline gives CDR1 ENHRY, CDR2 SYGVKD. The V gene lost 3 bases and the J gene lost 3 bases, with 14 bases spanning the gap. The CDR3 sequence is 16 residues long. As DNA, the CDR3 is TGTGCCATCAGTGAACTGAGAGGGTTTGCTAATGAAAAACTGTTTTTT. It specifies CAISELRGFANEKLFF.

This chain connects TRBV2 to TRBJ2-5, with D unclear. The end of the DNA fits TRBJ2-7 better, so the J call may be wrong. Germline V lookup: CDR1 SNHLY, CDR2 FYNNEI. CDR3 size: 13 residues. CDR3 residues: CASSIPSSYEQYF. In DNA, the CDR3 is TGTGCCTCCAGCATACCTAGCTCCTACGAGCAGTACTTC.

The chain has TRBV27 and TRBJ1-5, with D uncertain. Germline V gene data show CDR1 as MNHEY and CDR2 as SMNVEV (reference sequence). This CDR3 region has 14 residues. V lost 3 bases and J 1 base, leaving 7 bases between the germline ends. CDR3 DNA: TGTGCCAGCAGTTTTGACGGGAGCAATCAGCCCCAGCATTTT. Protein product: CASSFDGSNQPQHF.

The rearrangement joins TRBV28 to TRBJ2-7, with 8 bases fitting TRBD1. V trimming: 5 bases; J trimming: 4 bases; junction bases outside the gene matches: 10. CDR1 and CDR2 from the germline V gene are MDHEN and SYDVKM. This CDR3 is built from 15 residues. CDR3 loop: CASSRTGTGTYEQYF. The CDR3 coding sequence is TGTGCCAGCAGTCGTACCGGGACAGGTACTTACGAGCAGTACTTC.

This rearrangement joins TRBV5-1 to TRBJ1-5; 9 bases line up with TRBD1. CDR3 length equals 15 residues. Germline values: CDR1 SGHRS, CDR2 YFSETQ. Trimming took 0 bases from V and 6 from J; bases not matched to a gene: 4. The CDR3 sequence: CASSLATGGSQPQHF. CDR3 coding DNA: TGCGCCAGCAGCTTGGCAACAGGGGGCAGTCAGCCCCAGCATTTT.

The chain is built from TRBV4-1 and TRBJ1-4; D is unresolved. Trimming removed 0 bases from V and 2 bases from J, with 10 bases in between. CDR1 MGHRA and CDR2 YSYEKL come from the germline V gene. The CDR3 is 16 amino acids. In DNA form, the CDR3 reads TGCGCCAGCAGCCAAGATCGGGAAGGTACTAATGAAAAACTGTTTTTT. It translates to CASSQDREGTNEKLFF.

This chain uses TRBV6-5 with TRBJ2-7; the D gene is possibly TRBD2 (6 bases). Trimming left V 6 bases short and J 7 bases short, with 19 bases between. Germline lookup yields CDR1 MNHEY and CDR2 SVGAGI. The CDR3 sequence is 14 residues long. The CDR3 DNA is TGTGCCAGCAGCCAGGACCCAACGGGGAGGGAGCAGTACTTC. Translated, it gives CASSQDPTGREQYF.

Here the CDR3 reads CSVVTGSSGANVLTF. CDR3 nucleotide sequence: TGCAGCGTCGTGACAGGGTCCTCTGGGGCCAACGTCCTGACTTTC. The chain couples TRBV29-1 to TRBJ2-6; TRBD1 matches at 7 bases. Germline CDR1 SQVTM, CDR2 ANQGSEA. Trimming at V came to 6 bases and at J to 0 bases, leaving 5 bases not matched to a gene. The CDR3 is 15 amino acids.

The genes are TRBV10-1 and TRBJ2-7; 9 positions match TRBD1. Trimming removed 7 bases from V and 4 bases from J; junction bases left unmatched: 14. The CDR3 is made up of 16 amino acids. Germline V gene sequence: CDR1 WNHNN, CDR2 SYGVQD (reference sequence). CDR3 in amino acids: CASNRLRDREVYEQYF. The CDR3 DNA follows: TGCGCCAGCAATCGACTCCGGGACAGGGAGGTGTACGAGCAGTACTTC.

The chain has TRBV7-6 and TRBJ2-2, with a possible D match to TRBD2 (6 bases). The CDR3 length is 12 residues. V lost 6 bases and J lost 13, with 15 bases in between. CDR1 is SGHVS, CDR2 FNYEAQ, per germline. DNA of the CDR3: TGTGCCAGCAGTCGACCGGGACTCAGGCTGTTTTTT. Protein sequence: CASSRPGLRLFF.

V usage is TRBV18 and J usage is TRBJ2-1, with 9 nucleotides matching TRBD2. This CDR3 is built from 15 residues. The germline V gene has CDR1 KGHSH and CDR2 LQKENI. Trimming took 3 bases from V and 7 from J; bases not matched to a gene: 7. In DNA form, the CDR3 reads TGTGCCAGCTCACCCTCAGCGGGAGGTCGGAATGAGCAGTTCTTC. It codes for CASSPSAGGRNEQFF.

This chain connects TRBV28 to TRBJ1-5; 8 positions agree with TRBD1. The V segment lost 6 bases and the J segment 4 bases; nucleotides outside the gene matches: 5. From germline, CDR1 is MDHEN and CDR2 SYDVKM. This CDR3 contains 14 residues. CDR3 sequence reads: CASSQGARNQPQHF. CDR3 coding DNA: TGTGCCAGCAGCCAGGGGGCGCGGAATCAGCCCCAGCATTTT.

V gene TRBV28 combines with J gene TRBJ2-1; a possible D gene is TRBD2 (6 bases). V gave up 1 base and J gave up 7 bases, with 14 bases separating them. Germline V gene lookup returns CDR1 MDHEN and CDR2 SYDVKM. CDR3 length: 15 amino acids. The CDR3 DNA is TGTGCCAGCAGTTTATATGGGGGGTCTAGGAATGAGCAGTTCTTC. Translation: CASSLYGGSRNEQFF.

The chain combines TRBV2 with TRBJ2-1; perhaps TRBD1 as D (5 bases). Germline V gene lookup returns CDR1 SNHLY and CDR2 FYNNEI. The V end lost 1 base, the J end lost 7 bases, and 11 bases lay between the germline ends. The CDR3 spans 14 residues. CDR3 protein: CASSEGRVMNEQFF. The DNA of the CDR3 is TGTGCCAGCAGTGAAGGCAGGGTGATGAATGAGCAGTTCTTC.

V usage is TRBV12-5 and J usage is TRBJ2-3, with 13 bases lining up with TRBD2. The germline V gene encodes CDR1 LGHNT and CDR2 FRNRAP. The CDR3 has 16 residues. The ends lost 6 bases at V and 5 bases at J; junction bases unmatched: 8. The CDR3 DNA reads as TGTGCTAGTGGCCCCGGTGGGACTAGCGGGATAGATACGCAGTATTTT. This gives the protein CASGPGGTSGIDTQYF. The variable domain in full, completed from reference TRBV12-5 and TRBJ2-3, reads DARVTQTPRHKVTEMGQEVTMRCQPILGHNTVFWYRQTMMQGLELLAYFRNRAPLDDSGMPKDRFSAEMPDATLATLKIQPSEPRDSAVYFCASGPGGTSGIDTQYFGPGTRLTVL.

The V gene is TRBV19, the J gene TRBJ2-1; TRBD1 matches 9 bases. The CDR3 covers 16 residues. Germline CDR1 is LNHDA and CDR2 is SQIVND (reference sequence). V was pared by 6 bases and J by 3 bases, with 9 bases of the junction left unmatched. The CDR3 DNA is TGTGCCAGTAGGAACTTGGGACAGGGACACTACAATGAGCAGTTCTTC. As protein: CASRNLGQGHYNEQFF.